Listed below are T cell receptor beta chains from one sample, sequenced in a study of shared clonotypes between healthy human individuals. The data were produced by immunoSEQ multiplex PCR, yet TCRdb's version contains in-frame clones alone and is incomplete. The profile shows approximately 1.9 million clones, over 85% of them singletons. The source material was naive CD8+ T cells from PBMCs. These receptors were collected from a young man in good health. Some clones in this sample may be carry-over from other donors' samples. CDR3s include the opening cysteine and the closing phenylalanine or tryptophan. A D gene is named only where the DNA matches it firmly. Size is stated for part of the rows, as once, few or many counts, or as a class when the clone is expanded.

V gene	J gene	clone size	D gene	CDR3 protein	CDR3 DNA
TRBV10-3	TRBJ2-7	once	TRBD1	CAISSAGTVGSEQYF	TGTGCCATCAGCTCGGCCGGGACAGTGGGGTCCGAGCAGTACTTC
TRBV5-6	TRBJ1-5	-	-	CASSLATAGDQPQHF	TGTGCCAGCAGCTTGGCCACGGCAGGAGATCAGCCCCAGCATTTT
TRBV15	TRBJ2-1	-	-	CATSRVVIREQFF	TGTGCCACCAGCAGGGTTGTGATTAGGGAGCAGTTCTTC
TRBV7-3	TRBJ2-1	-	-	CASSLTRGGYNEQFF	TGTGCCAGCAGCTTAACTAGGGGGGGCTACAATGAGCAGTTCTTC
TRBV5-4	TRBJ2-1	-	-	CASSEFDEQFF	TGTGCCAGCAGCGAGTTTGATGAGCAGTTCTTC
TRBV18	TRBJ2-2	few	TRBD2	CASSPTRAGGQNTGELFF	TGTGCCAGCTCACCAACCAGAGCGGGAGGGCAGAACACCGGGGAGCTGTTTTTT
TRBV10-3	TRBJ1-2	-	-	CAISESGVHYGYTF	TGTGCCATCAGTGAGTCGGGAGTCCACTATGGCTACACCTTC
TRBV7-8	TRBJ1-1	once	-	CASSQGRPEAFF	TGTGCCAGCAGCCAGGGGCGCCCTGAAGCTTTCTTT
TRBV7-9	TRBJ2-1	-	-	CASWPDGSEQFF	TGTGCCAGCTGGCCGGATGGGAGTGAGCAGTTCTTC
TRBV7-9	TRBJ1-4	-	TRBD1	CASSFGTATNEKLFF	TGTGCCAGCAGCTTCGGGACAGCAACTAATGAAAAACTGTTTTTT
TRBV15	TRBJ2-2	-	-	CATSRDWDFNTGELFF	TGTGCCACCAGCAGAGATTGGGACTTTAACACCGGGGAGCTGTTTTTT
TRBV19	TRBJ1-1	-	-	CASSIGRGAVTEAFF	TGTGCCAGTAGTATAGGGCGGGGGGCTGTGACTGAAGCTTTCTTT
TRBV27	TRBJ1-5	-	TRBD1	CASSFDREDQPQHF	TGTGCCAGCAGTTTTGACAGGGAGGATCAGCCCCAGCATTTT
TRBV27	TRBJ2-5	-	-	CASSARTHQETQYF	TGTGCCAGCAGTGCGCGGACACACCAAGAGACCCAGTACTTC
TRBV27	TRBJ2-7	-	TRBD1	CASSLSGQGAYEQYF	TGTGCCAGCAGTTTGTCGGGACAGGGGGCCTACGAGCAGTACTTC
TRBV28	TRBJ2-1	-	TRBD2	CATLTAAGERFF	TGTGCGACCCTGACGGCGGCGGGAGAAAGGTTCTTC
TRBV5-6	TRBJ2-2	-	-	CASSLETGTGELFF	TGTGCCAGCAGCTTGGAAACGGGTACCGGGGAGCTGTTTTTT
TRBV7-9	TRBJ1-5	-	-	CASSSGAPRGKPQHF	TGTGCCAGCAGCTCCGGGGCCCCCCGTGGGAAGCCCCAGCATTTT
TRBV2	TRBJ2-1	-	-	CASSGLPPYNEQFF	TGTGCCAGCTCCGGACTACCTCCCTACAATGAGCAGTTCTTC
TRBV6-6	TRBJ2-7	once	-	CASSAQTPVHYEQYF	TGTGCCAGCAGTGCACAAACACCCGTGCATTACGAGCAGTACTTC
TRBV5-6	TRBJ2-1	-	TRBD2	CASSREGTSGSYNEQFF	TGTGCCAGCAGCCGAGAGGGGACTAGCGGGTCTTACAATGAGCAGTTCTTC
TRBV30	TRBJ2-1	-	TRBD2	CAWVWEAGDYNEQFF	TGTGCCTGGGTTTGGGAGGCGGGAGATTACAATGAGCAGTTCTTC
TRBV28	TRBJ1-2	-	-	CASRSGTERGYTF	TGTGCCAGCAGATCGGGTACCGAGCGCGGCTACACCTTC
TRBV10-3	TRBJ1-1	once	TRBD1	CAISESYRGAGYSEAFF	TGTGCCATCAGTGAGTCGTACAGGGGGGCAGGGTATTCTGAAGCTTTCTTT
TRBV7-6	TRBJ2-7	-	-	CASSLGSGDPYEQYF	TGTGCCAGCAGCTTAGGGTCCGGAGATCCCTACGAGCAGTACTTC
TRBV5-5	TRBJ1-5	-	-	CASSLEEGWGNQPQHF	TGTGCCAGCAGCTTGGAAGAGGGTTGGGGCAATCAGCCCCAGCATTTT
TRBV7-6	TRBJ2-1	once	-	CASSLVPTGGGHNEQFF	TGTGCCAGCAGCTTAGTGCCGACAGGAGGAGGACACAATGAGCAGTTCTTC
TRBV5-4	TRBJ1-3	-	TRBD1	CASSLDRGGGNTIYF	TGTGCCAGCAGCTTGGACAGGGGAGGAGGAAACACCATATATTTT
TRBV4-1	TRBJ2-5	once	-	CASSQISEGTQYF	TGCGCCAGCAGCCAAATTTCCGAGGGGACCCAGTACTTC
TRBV21-1	TRBJ2-7	-	-	CAKPHHRASGDFREQYF	TGTGCCAAGCCCCACCACAGGGCTAGCGGGGACTTCAGGGAGCAGTACTTC
TRBV29-1	TRBJ2-5	-	TRBD2	CSVEDWPSGSGETQYF	TGCAGCGTTGAAGATTGGCCTAGCGGGAGTGGTGAGACCCAGTACTTC
TRBV7-9	TRBJ1-4	few	-	CASSLAENEKLFF	TGTGCCAGCAGCTTAGCCGAGAATGAAAAACTGTTTTTT
TRBV7-9	TRBJ2-7	-	TRBD1	CASTRTGQDSRGQYF	TGTGCCAGCACCCGAACCGGACAGGACTCGAGGGGGCAGTACTTC
TRBV7-8	TRBJ2-3	-	-	CASSDADHTDTQYF	TGTGCCAGCAGCGACGCGGATCACACAGATACGCAGTATTTT
TRBV6-1	TRBJ2-7	-	TRBD1	CASSVGQVRYYEQYF	TGTGCCAGCAGTGTAGGACAGGTCCGCTACTACGAGCAGTACTTC
TRBV28	TRBJ1-1	few	-	CASSLNRGTEAFF	TGTGCCAGCAGCCTCAACCGGGGGACTGAAGCTTTCTTT
TRBV5-1	TRBJ2-5	-	-	CASSLGLDWETQYF	TGCGCCAGCAGCTTGGGTCTCGATTGGGAGACCCAGTACTTC
TRBV28	TRBJ1-1	-	-	CASSPRGPEAFF	TGTGCCAGCAGCCCCAGGGGTCCTGAAGCTTTCTTT
TRBV27	TRBJ2-1	-	-	CASSRAYNEQFF	TGTGCCAGCAGCAGAGCCTACAATGAGCAGTTCTTC
TRBV27	TRBJ1-4	-	-	CASNSGGRASRGEKLFF	TGTGCCAGCAATTCGGGGGGCAGGGCCAGTAGGGGCGAAAAACTGTTTTTT